These 3 T cell receptor beta chains came from one sample sequenced in a study of cytomegalovirus exposure and HLA in healthy donors. It was with 60 Vbeta and 13 Jbeta primers that the PCR ran. Sequencing was performed with immunoSEQ multiplex PCR; in TCRdb, only in-frame clones are kept and a portion is missing. Of 50,000 to 70,000 clones listed, 83% were seen once; the top ten hold about 1.6%. Sample: PBMCs. The receptors stem from a human donor in good health.

This chain joins TRBV28 and TRBJ2-7; TRBD1 aligns across 9 bases. The CDR3 has 16 residues. V shed 5 bases and J 4 bases; nucleotides not matched to a gene: 12. Per germline, CDR1 MDHEN and CDR2 SYDVKM. CDR3 nucleotide sequence: TGTGCCAGCAGTCACATACAGGGGGCGTCGTTATACGAGCAGTACTTC. Translation: CASSHIQGASLYEQYF.

The chain carries TRBV6-5 and TRBJ1-6; no definite D call. The CDR3 runs to 13 residues. Trimming left V 8 bases short and J 5 bases short, with 10 bases between. The germline CDR1 and CDR2 sequences are MNHEY and SVGAGI. The CDR3 is CASSSENNSPLHF. CDR3 bases: TGTGCCAGCTCCTCGGAGAATAATTCACCCCTCCACTTT.

J is TRBJ1-1 and V is TRBV5-1, with a possible D match to TRBD1 (6 bases). Germline CDR1 is SGHRS and CDR2 is YFSETQ. The germline V and J ends were trimmed by 0 bases and 4 bases, with 10 bases remaining between them. The CDR3 is 14 residues long. As DNA, the CDR3 is TGCGCCAGCAGCTTGGAGGCAGGGGCCACTGAAGCTTTCTTT. It codes for CASSLEAGATEAFF. The full variable domain, with the rest looked up from reference TRBV5-1 and TRBJ1-1, is KAGVTQTPRYLIKTRGQQVTLSCSPISGHRSVSWYQQTPGQGLQFLFEYFSETQRNKGNFPGRFSGRQFSNSRSEMNVSTLELGDSALYLCASSLEAGATEAFFGQGTRLTVV.